These 16 T cell receptor beta chains were all obtained from the same sample, sequenced in a study of PD-L1 blockade in urothelial cancer. Regarding time point: peripheral blood 6 weeks after treatment start. The data were produced by immunoSEQ multiplex PCR, yet TCRdb's version contains in-frame clones alone and is incomplete. The sample records around 80,000 clones, less than 95% being singletons. Sample: PBMCs, taken around atezolizumab (anti-PD-L1) treatment. All receptors derive from an elderly woman with urothelial cancer.

The rearrangement uses TRBV19 and TRBJ2-7; D perhaps matches TRBD2 (5 bases). Trimming shortened V by 6 bases and J by 6 bases, and 18 bases separated the two germline ends. CDR1 and CDR2 (germline): LNHDA, SQIVND (reference sequence). The CDR3 loop spans 14 amino acids. CDR3 loop: CASSSLSAGPEQYF. Here the CDR3 DNA reads TGTGCCAGTAGCAGCCTTAGCGCCGGACCCGAGCAGTACTTC.

This sequence joins TRBV9 and TRBJ2-3; 14 positions match TRBD2. Looked up from germline, CDR1 is SGDLS and CDR2 is YYNGEE. The trim removed 1 base at V and 7 bases at J, leaving 5 bases unmatched. The CDR3 loop spans 16 amino acids. The chain's CDR3 is CASSVRLAGGPNTQYF. CDR3 DNA sequence: TGTGCCAGCAGCGTACGACTAGCGGGAGGGCCTAATACGCAGTATTTT. Drawing the rest from reference TRBV9 and TRBJ2-3, the complete variable domain is DSGVTQTPKHLITATGQRVTLRCSPRSGDLSVYWYQQSLDQGLQFLIQYYNGEERAKGNILERFSAQQFPDLHSELNLSSLELGDSALYFCASSVRLAGGPNTQYFGPGTRLTVL.

This sequence joins TRBV27 and TRBJ2-7, with TRBD1 matching over 8 bases. This CDR3 has 16 amino acids. V shed 7 bases and J 6 bases; nucleotides not matched to a gene: 17. Germline V CDR1 and CDR2: MNHEY, SMNVEV (reference sequence). The CDR3 loop reads CASKYGAGTGTSEQYF. CDR3 DNA: TGTGCCAGCAAGTACGGCGCCGGGACAGGAACCTCCGAGCAGTACTTC.

The chain combines TRBV1 with TRBJ2-3; TRBD2 was called by the table and not checked on the DNA. TRBV1 is listed as a pseudogene. CDR3 length equals 17 residues. CDR3 coding DNA: TGCACCAGCGGGACTAGCGGACGGAGGAATAGCACAGATACGCAGTATTTT. It is translated as CTSGTSGRRNSTDTQYF.

This chain uses TRBV27 with TRBJ1-5; D is unclear. Germline assignment: CDR1 MNHEY and CDR2 SMNVEV (reference sequence). CDR3 length equals 12 residues. V was pared by 7 bases and J by 4 bases, with 8 bases between. The CDR3 here is CASKSGNQPQHF. The CDR3 DNA reads TGTGCCAGCAAATCGGGGAATCAGCCCCAGCATTTT.

This chain connects TRBV28 to TRBJ2-1, with D maybe TRBD1 (6 bases). The CDR3 runs 14 residues. V gave up 7 bases and J gave up 4 bases, with 14 bases separating them. The germline CDR1 and CDR2 sequences are MDHEN and SYDVKM. DNA of the CDR3: TGTGCCAGCACCCACGGGACACATTACAATGAGCAGTTCTTC. It encodes CASTHGTHYNEQFF.

The chain joins TRBV18 to TRBJ2-7; D possibly corresponds to TRBD2 (6 bases). This CDR3 comprises 15 residues. The V and J ends lost 2 bases and 7 bases respectively, with 18 bases between them. Germline V CDR1 and CDR2: KGHSH, LQKENI. The CDR3 reads CASSPAGLSTGEQYF. CDR3 nucleotides: TGTGCCAGCTCACCAGCGGGACTGTCGACGGGGGAGCAGTACTTC.

The V gene is TRBV10-2, the J gene TRBJ1-2; possible D gene TRBD1, 6 bases. This CDR3 is built from 14 residues. In germline, CDR1 is WSHSY, CDR2 SAAADI. V lost 10 bases to trimming and J lost 4 bases, with 19 bases between them. CDR3 nucleotide sequence: TGCGCCACAAAACAACCCGACAGGAGCTATGGCTACACCTTC. This sequence encodes CATKQPDRSYGYTF.

The chain joins TRBV27 to TRBJ2-1; 7 bases are a match to TRBD2. J gave up 8 bases and V 8 bases, and 9 bases lay outside the gene matches. CDR1 and CDR2 from the germline V gene are MNHEY and SMNVEV (reference sequence). The CDR3 extends over 13 amino acids. The chain's CDR3 is CASRPAGFDEQFF. The DNA for the CDR3 is TGTGCCAGCCGGCCAGCGGGATTCGATGAGCAGTTCTTC.

This chain uses TRBV7-9 with TRBJ2-7; D possibly corresponds to TRBD2 (6 bases). V lost 1 base and J lost 2, with 12 bases in between. CDR3 size: 15 residues. Germline V CDR1 and CDR2: SEHNR, FQNEAQ (reference sequence). The CDR3 is CASSLDGTAPYEQYF. The DNA of the CDR3 is TGTGCCAGCAGCTTAGATGGGACTGCGCCCTACGAGCAGTACTTC. The full variable domain, completed using reference TRBV7-9 and TRBJ2-7, is DTGVSQNPRHKITKRGQNVTFRCDPISEHNRLYWYRQTLGQGPEFLTYFQNEAQLEKSRLLSDRFSAERPKGSFSTLEIQRTEQGDSAMYLCASSLDGTAPYEQYFGPGTRLTVT.

The chain has TRBV5-8 and TRBJ1-4, with D possibly being TRBD1 (6 bases). Between the trimmed V and J ends, which lost 0 bases and 0 bases, there was a span of 15 bases. Germline V gene sequence: CDR1 SGHTS, CDR2 YDEGEE. The CDR3 spans 18 residues. CDR3 loop: CASSLDRERFATNEKLFF. The CDR3 DNA sequence: TGTGCCAGCAGCTTGGACAGGGAGAGATTTGCAACTAATGAAAAACTGTTTTTT.

The V call is TRBV19, the J call TRBJ1-1; D perhaps matches TRBD1 (5 bases). The CDR3 extends over 17 amino acids. Germline loops: CDR1 LNHDA, CDR2 SQIVND (reference sequence). Trimming left V 7 bases short and J 1 base short, with 22 bases between. This CDR3 reads CASTRRHQGRENTEAFF. The CDR3 nucleotides read TGTGCCAGTACCCGCCGACATCAGGGTCGAGAGAACACTGAAGCTTTCTTT.

This rearrangement joins TRBV5-6 to TRBJ2-1; TRBD2 aligns across 8 bases. CDR1 is SGHDT and CDR2 is YYEEEE in the germline V gene. V shed 3 bases, J shed 3 bases, and the junction held 2 bases outside the gene matches. This CDR3 is built from 14 residues. CDR3 protein: CASSSGLVYNEQFF. In DNA, the CDR3 is TGTGCCAGCAGCTCGGGACTAGTCTACAATGAGCAGTTCTTC.

The CDR3 coding sequence is TGTGCCAGCAGCGGCCGAGGACAGGCAGGCAATCAGCCCCAGCATTTT. It codes for CASSGRGQAGNQPQHF. V is TRBV7-9 and J is TRBJ1-5; 7 bases agree with TRBD1. The germline CDR1 and CDR2 sequences are SEHNR and FQNEAQ (reference sequence). V was pared by 5 bases and J by 2 bases, with 9 bases of the junction left unmatched. The CDR3 is 16 amino acids.

V gene TRBV2 combines with J gene TRBJ2-7; D may be TRBD1 (6 bases). Germline V CDR1 and CDR2: SNHLY, FYNNEI. The CDR3 is 14 amino acids. Trimming took off 5 bases at V and 0 bases at J, with 11 bases between the two ends. CDR3 in amino acids: CASSPGQLSYEQYF. CDR3 bases: TGTGCCAGCAGTCCCGGACAGCTCTCCTACGAGCAGTACTTC.

The CDR3 nucleotides read TGTGCCAGCAGATCCGACAGGGCAGGGACTGAAGCTTTCTTT. This gives the protein CASRSDRAGTEAFF. This chain joins TRBV7-9 and TRBJ1-1; 7 bases are a match to TRBD1. This CDR3 region has 14 residues. V lost 6 bases to trimming and J lost 5 bases; unmatched junction nucleotides: 9. Germline values: CDR1 SEHNR, CDR2 FQNEAQ (reference sequence).